Each of the 16 T cell receptor beta chains below was sequenced from the same sample in a study of cytomegalovirus exposure and HLA in healthy donors. Primers included in the PCR were 60 Vbeta and 13 Jbeta primers. Sequencing used immunoSEQ multiplex PCR; TCRdb keeps in-frame clones, though not all of them. Of some 180,000 clones listed, roughly 85% are singletons. Sequencing was carried out using PBMCs. Source of these receptors: a woman aged 45-59 years in good health and CMV-seronegative.

The chain has TRBV19 and TRBJ2-4; 9 bases fit TRBD2. This CDR3 comprises 16 residues. Germline-derived CDR1 and CDR2 are LNHDA and SQIVND (reference sequence). J gave up 6 bases and V 3 bases, and 9 bases lay outside the gene matches. The DNA of the CDR3 is TGTGCCAGTAGTATTTTGGCGGGAGGGTCGGGAAACATTCAGTACTTC. This encodes CASSILAGGSGNIQYF.

This chain joins TRBV18 and TRBJ2-7; tentative D call: TRBD1 (6 bases). The CDR3 has 16 residues. CDR1 KGHSH and CDR2 LQKENI come from the germline V gene. The V and J ends lost 3 bases and 2 bases respectively, with 17 bases between them. The CDR3 here is CASSPYPATGPYEQYF. As DNA, the CDR3 is TGTGCCAGCTCACCCTACCCCGCGACAGGTCCCTACGAGCAGTACTTC.

The CDR3, as DNA: TGTGCCAGCACCGGACAAAAGAACACCGGGGAGCTGTTTTTT. Translated: CASTGQKNTGELFF. The chain uses TRBV2 and TRBJ2-2, with D maybe TRBD1 (5 bases). The CDR3 runs to 14 residues. Deletions cut 7 bases from V and 1 base from J, with 10 bases between. Germline V gene lookup returns CDR1 SNHLY and CDR2 FYNNEI.

V and J are TRBV25-1 and TRBJ2-3, with D uncertain. Germline V gene lookup returns CDR1 MGHDK and CDR2 SYGVNS. CDR3 length: 12 amino acids. V shed 8 bases and J shed 4 bases, with 10 bases lying between them. The DNA of the CDR3 is TGTGCCAGCTACGCAGGATCAGATACGCAGTATTTT. As protein: CASYAGSDTQYF.

The chain carries TRBV5-1 and TRBJ2-5, with 10 bases matching TRBD2. V was pared by 4 bases and J by 2 bases, with 5 bases of the junction left unmatched. CDR3 length: 15 residues. Germline loops: CDR1 SGHRS, CDR2 YFSETQ. CDR3 in amino acids: CASSKSGGVQETQYF. The CDR3 nucleotides read TGCGCCAGCAGCAAGAGCGGGGGGGTACAAGAGACCCAGTACTTC.

The chain links TRBV23-1 to TRBJ1-5; tentatively, D is TRBD1 (5 bases). TRBV23-1 falls under the ORF class, with uncertain function. The CDR3 sequence is 14 residues long. V shed 8 bases and J shed 3 bases, with 14 bases lying between them. CDR3 DNA: TGCGCCAGCCTAATACCAGGGTACAATCAGCCCCAGCATTTT. It yields the protein CASLIPGYNQPQHF.

The rearrangement uses TRBV4-2 and TRBJ1-6, with 9 bases fitting TRBD1. Per germline, CDR1 LGHNA and CDR2 YNFKEQ. The length of the CDR3 is 16 residues. With 0 bases clipped from V and 10 bases from J, the junction kept 7 bases outside the gene matches. CDR3 protein: CASSQEGTGIKSPLHF. CDR3 nucleotides: TGTGCCAGCAGCCAAGAGGGGACAGGGATCAAATCACCCCTCCACTTT.

The gene calls are TRBV28 and TRBJ1-5, with D maybe TRBD1 (5 bases). CDR3 length: 14 amino acids. From germline, CDR1 is MDHEN and CDR2 SYDVKM. V gave up 3 bases and J gave up 6 bases, with 12 bases separating them. The CDR3 coding sequence is TGTGCCAGCAGTTTCTGGGGACTTGGTCAGCCCCAGCATTTT. This gives the protein CASSFWGLGQPQHF.

The V gene is TRBV19, the J gene TRBJ2-7; 9 positions match TRBD1. V lost 2 bases to trimming and J lost 3 bases; unmatched junction nucleotides: 2. Germline V gene sequence: CDR1 LNHDA, CDR2 SQIVND (reference sequence). This CDR3 contains 14 residues. CDR3: CASSITGQGYEQYF. The CDR3 DNA follows: TGTGCCAGTAGTATAACGGGACAGGGCTACGAGCAGTACTTC.

The rearrangement uses TRBV6-6 and TRBJ2-7; weak D call: TRBD2 (6 bases). Trimming stripped 6 bases from V and 5 bases from J, with 17 bases between. The CDR3 extends over 14 amino acids. Germline CDR1 MNHNY, CDR2 SVGAGI (reference sequence). The CDR3 nucleotides read TGTGCCAGCAGCTACGGCTTGCGGGGCGACGAGCAGTACTTC. Amino acid sequence: CASSYGLRGDEQYF.

The genes are TRBV5-4 and TRBJ2-2; D is possibly TRBD2 (6 bases). This CDR3 contains 16 residues. CDR1 and CDR2 (germline): SGHNT, YYREEE (reference sequence). V lost 0 bases, J lost 4 bases, and 13 bases lay in between. CDR3 sequence: CASSLAKRVGTGELFF. CDR3 in DNA: TGTGCCAGCAGCTTGGCCAAGCGGGTGGGCACCGGGGAGCTGTTTTTT.

This chain links TRBV27 with TRBJ2-3, with 7 bases that match TRBD2. The trim removed 5 bases at V and 2 bases at J, leaving 7 bases unmatched. Germline CDR1 MNHEY, CDR2 SMNVEV (reference sequence). The CDR3 has 15 amino acids. The DNA of the CDR3 is TGTGCCAGCAGTCGGCGGGACTACCACACAGATACGCAGTATTTT. Translated, it gives CASSRRDYHTDTQYF.

This clone was observed a few times. V is TRBV4-1 and J is TRBJ1-1, with D maybe TRBD1 (5 bases). The germline V and J ends were trimmed by 6 bases and 1 base, with 15 bases remaining between them. CDR1 MGHRA and CDR2 YSYEKL come from the germline V gene. The CDR3 runs 15 residues. This chain's CDR3 is CASRPVTQGNTEAFF. The CDR3 DNA follows: TGCGCCAGCAGACCCGTCACTCAGGGGAACACTGAAGCTTTCTTT.

The CDR3 DNA is TGCGCCAGCAGCCAAGTCGGGGAGCGGGAGGTACTCCCCGGTTTCTCCCAGTACTTC. As protein: CASSQVGEREVLPGFSQYF. This chain uses TRBV4-1 with TRBJ2-5, with 9 bases matching TRBD2. Unmatched junction bases numbered 21, after V lost 1 base and J lost 9 bases. CDR3 length: 19 residues. Germline CDR1 MGHRA, CDR2 YSYEKL.

The genes are TRBV5-1 and TRBJ1-5; TRBD1 matches 9 bases. The CDR3 extends over 15 amino acids. Germline values: CDR1 SGHRS, CDR2 YFSETQ. V lost 2 bases to trimming and J lost 6 bases; unmatched junction nucleotides: 6. The chain's CDR3 is CASSFTGGLSQPQHF. For the CDR3, the DNA is TGCGCCAGCAGCTTTACAGGGGGCTTGAGTCAGCCCCAGCATTTT.

This rearrangement joins TRBV5-4 to TRBJ1-2, with a possible D match to TRBD1 (6 bases). Trimming left V 3 bases short and J 4 bases short, with 13 bases between. Germline CDR1 is SGHNT and CDR2 is YYREEE (reference sequence). The CDR3 loop spans 14 amino acids. The CDR3 DNA sequence: TGTGCCAGCAGCTCCCGCCAGGGGTTCTATGGCTACACCTTC. This encodes CASSSRQGFYGYTF.